Below are 11 T cell receptor beta chains sequenced from a single sample in a study of human thymus T cells. TCRdb's copy holds only in-frame clones and misses some; the assay was immunoSEQ multiplex PCR. The top ten hold around 0.025% of the sample, which has 100,000 to 150,000 clones, approximately 96% seen once. Thymic resections from corrective heart surgery supplied the tissue. Sequencing input: thymus tissue. These receptors all stem from a boy under three years old with a congenital heart defect but otherwise immunologically healthy.

This rearrangement joins TRBV30 to TRBJ1-1; D might be TRBD1 (6 bases). CDR1 is GTSNPN, CDR2 SVGIG, per germline (reference sequence). This CDR3 comprises 14 residues. Trimming removed 5 bases from V and 0 bases from J, with 13 bases in between. Written as DNA, the CDR3 is TGTGCCTGGGGGACCGGGACACTGAACACTGAAGCTTTCTTT. Its protein is CAWGTGTLNTEAFF. The full variable domain, in which reference TRBV30 and TRBJ1-1 provide the parts outside the CDR3, is SQTIHQWPATLVQPVGSPLSLECTVEGTSNPNLYWYRQAAGRGLQLLFYSVGIGQISSEVPQNLSASRPQDRQFILSSKKLLLSDSGFYLCAWGTGTLNTEAFFGQGTRLTVV.

As DNA, the CDR3 is TGCGCCAGCAGCCAAGGGGTGGTAGCGGGTGAGCAGTACTTC. It yields the protein CASSQGVVAGEQYF. The rearrangement joins TRBV4-3 to TRBJ2-7; the match to TRBD2 covers 7 bases. This CDR3 is built from 14 residues. Trimming at V came to 1 base and at J to 7 bases, leaving 7 bases not matched to a gene. Germline V gene lookup returns CDR1 LGHNA and CDR2 YSLEER.

V gene TRBV28 combines with J gene TRBJ2-7; TRBD2 might be the D (7 bases). The V end was cut by 4 bases, the J end by 6 bases, with 25 bases between. Germline V lookup: CDR1 MDHEN, CDR2 SYDVKM. The CDR3 loop spans 17 amino acids. The CDR3 sequence: CASSSKPDSGGLGEQYF. For the CDR3, the DNA is TGTGCCAGCAGTTCCAAACCCGACTCGGGGGGCCTGGGCGAGCAGTACTTC.

This clone was seen a single time. This rearrangement joins TRBV5-1 to TRBJ2-5, with a tentative D call TRBD2 (6 bases). Germline values: CDR1 SGHRS, CDR2 YFSETQ. The CDR3 totals 14 residues. Trimming left V 1 base short and J 2 bases short, with 9 bases between. The CDR3 nucleotides are TGCGCCAGCAGCTTGCTCCGGGGGCAAGAGACCCAGTACTTC. This sequence encodes CASSLLRGQETQYF. Together with reference TRBV5-1 and TRBJ2-5, the CDR3 gives the full variable domain: KAGVTQTPRYLIKTRGQQVTLSCSPISGHRSVSWYQQTPGQGLQFLFEYFSETQRNKGNFPGRFSGRQFSNSRSEMNVSTLELGDSALYLCASSLLRGQETQYFGPGTRLLVL.

The genes are TRBV4-3 and TRBJ2-4; tentative D call: TRBD2 (5 bases). The CDR3 has 15 residues. CDR1 LGHNA and CDR2 YSLEER come from the germline V gene. Between the trimmed V and J ends, which lost 6 bases and 4 bases, there was a span of 16 bases. CDR3 amino acids: CASRSEASGKNIQYF. The CDR3 DNA reads TGCGCCAGCAGGTCGGAGGCCTCTGGGAAAAACATTCAGTACTTC.

The gene calls are TRBV2 and TRBJ2-7; tentative D call: TRBD1 (5 bases). CDR1 is SNHLY, CDR2 FYNNEI, per germline. There are 11 residues in the CDR3. The V end lost 3 bases, the J end lost 5 bases, and 5 bases lay between the germline ends. The CDR3 region is CASSDRDEQYF. The CDR3 DNA is TGTGCCAGCAGTGACAGGGACGAGCAGTACTTC.

The chain recombines TRBV19 with TRBJ1-5, with 9 bases fitting TRBD1. The germline V gene has CDR1 LNHDA and CDR2 SQIVND (reference sequence). The length of the CDR3 is 16 residues. The V and J ends lost 2 bases and 2 bases, in that order; junction bases with no gene match: 4. CDR3 bases: TGTGCCAGTAGTATAAAGGGACAGGGCGGCAATCAGCCCCAGCATTTT. Translation gives CASSIKGQGGNQPQHF.

The CDR3 here is CASSPFGGGDKLPNTGELFF. DNA for the CDR3: TGTGCCAGCAGCCCATTTGGGGGAGGGGATAAACTACCCAACACCGGGGAGCTGTTTTTT. The chain employs TRBV28 and TRBJ2-2; 7 bases are shared with TRBD2. This CDR3 spans 20 amino acids. Germline V CDR1 and CDR2: MDHEN, SYDVKM. The V segment lost 6 bases and the J segment 2 bases; nucleotides outside the gene matches: 21.

The V and J genes are TRBV2 and TRBJ2-5; the D is unclear. Trimming left V 3 bases short and J 5 bases short, with 7 bases between. Germline V gene lookup returns CDR1 SNHLY and CDR2 FYNNEI. The CDR3 spans 12 residues. CDR3 nucleotide sequence: TGTGCCAGCAGTGACAGGCAGGAGACCCAGTACTTC. It specifies CASSDRQETQYF.

The chain joins TRBV6-5 to TRBJ2-3, with 7 bases lining up with TRBD2. Per the germline V gene, CDR1 is MNHEY and CDR2 is SVGAGI. Germline trimming cut 2 bases from V and 2 bases from J; bases unmatched to any gene: 1. The CDR3 extends over 14 amino acids. The CDR3 is CASSYGTTTDTQYF. In DNA form, the CDR3 reads TGTGCCAGCAGTTACGGGACTACCACAGATACGCAGTATTTT.

The chain joins TRBV28 to TRBJ2-1; D might be TRBD2 (5 bases). The CDR3 extends over 18 amino acids. Trimming took 3 bases from V and 7 from J, leaving 25 bases between them. Germline V gene lookup returns CDR1 MDHEN and CDR2 SYDVKM. CDR3 bases: TGTGCCAGCAGTTTCGGGGTCCTATACGACCAGCCCCCTAATGAGCAGTTCTTC. Its translation: CASSFGVLYDQPPNEQFF.